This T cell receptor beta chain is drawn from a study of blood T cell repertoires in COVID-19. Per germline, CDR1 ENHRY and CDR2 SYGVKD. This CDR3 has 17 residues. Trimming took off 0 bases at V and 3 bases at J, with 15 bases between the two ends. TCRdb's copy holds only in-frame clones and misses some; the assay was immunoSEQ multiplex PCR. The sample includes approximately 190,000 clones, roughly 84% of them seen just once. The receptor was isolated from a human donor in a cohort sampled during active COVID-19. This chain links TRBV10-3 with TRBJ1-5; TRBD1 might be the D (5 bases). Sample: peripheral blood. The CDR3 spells CAISESIFGGTNQPQHF. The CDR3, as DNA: TGTGCCATCAGTGAGTCGATTTTCGGGGGGACCAATCAGCCCCAGCATTTT.